This T cell receptor (beta chain) was recovered during a study of monozygotic twins with cystic fibrosis. Germline V lookup: CDR1 MRHNA, CDR2 SNTAGT. This CDR3 is built from 14 residues. Trimming removed 5 bases from V and 9 bases from J; junction bases left unmatched: 9. The table came from immunoSEQ multiplex PCR; TCRdb's copy has only in-frame clones and leaves some out. The table records about 14,000 clones, approximately 81% of them present only once. The sequence was obtained from a boy younger than 18 with cystic fibrosis. Specimen: blood. V usage is TRBV6-4 and J usage is TRBJ2-1; TRBD2 matches 8 bases. CDR3: CASSPGTSSSEQFF. The DNA of the CDR3 is TGTGCCAGCAGTCCCGGGACTAGTAGTAGTGAGCAGTTCTTC.